In its sample, the clone carrying this TCR beta chain was seen a few times. Germline CDR1 is MDHEN and CDR2 is SYDVKM. The CDR3 extends over 15 amino acids. V lost 5 bases and J 0 bases, leaving 8 bases between the germline ends. Amplification of TCR beta CDR3 regions was performed using RNA transcripts as template. TCR CDR3 regions were first amplified by RT-PCR with HTBI primers. One entry per CDR3 protein, called by TCRdb with MiXCR from the multiplex PCR reads. Among more than 500,000 distinct CDR3 sequences, around 15% were seen once, and the ten largest hold 3.8%. Each diagnosis was grounded in clinical symptoms, serum thyroxine and TRAb, thyroid ultrasound, and orbital computed tomography. These data are taken from a study of T cells in Graves' hyperthyroidism and ophthalmopathy.

The specimen was blood. The rearrangement links TRBV28 to TRBJ1-6; D gene ambiguous. The sequence derives from a woman in her thirties with Graves' hyperthyroidism. CDR3 protein: CASSSRSSYNSPLHF. CDR3 coding DNA: TGTGCCAGCAGTAGCAGGAGCTCCTATAATTCACCCCTCCACTTT.